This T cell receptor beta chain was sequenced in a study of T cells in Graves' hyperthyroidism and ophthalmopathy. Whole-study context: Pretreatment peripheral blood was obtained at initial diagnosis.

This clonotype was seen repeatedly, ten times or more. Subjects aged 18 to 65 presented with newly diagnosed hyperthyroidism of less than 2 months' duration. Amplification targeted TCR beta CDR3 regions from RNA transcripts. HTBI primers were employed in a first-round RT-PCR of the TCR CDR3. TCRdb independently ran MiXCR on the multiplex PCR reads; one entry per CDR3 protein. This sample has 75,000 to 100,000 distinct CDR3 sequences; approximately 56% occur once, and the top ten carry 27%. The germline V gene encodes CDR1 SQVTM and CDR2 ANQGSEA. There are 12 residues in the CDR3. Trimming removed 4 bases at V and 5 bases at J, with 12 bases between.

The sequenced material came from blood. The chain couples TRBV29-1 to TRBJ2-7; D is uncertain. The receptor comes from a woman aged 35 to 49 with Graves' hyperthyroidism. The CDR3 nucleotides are TGCAGCGTTGTTCTAGTTCGGGACGAGCAGTACTTC. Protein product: CSVVLVRDEQYF.